These 32 T cell receptor beta chains share one sample of origin, sequenced in a study of T-cell reconstitution after alpha-beta-depleted transplantation in children. Unique molecular identifiers tagged the TCRbeta library. A single record per CDR3 protein comes from TCRdb applying MiXCR to the PCR reads. The sample includes about 460,000 distinct CDR3 sequences, more than 9% of them seen just once. This specimen consisted of PBMCs, obtained before TCRalphabeta/CD19-depleted stem cell transplant. These receptors were obtained from a child younger than 10 with inherited bone marrow failure, due to receive a stem cell transplant.

The table lists this clonotype with many counts. This chain connects TRBV27 to TRBJ2-7; D is perhaps TRBD2 (5 bases). The V gene's germline CDR1 is MNHEY and CDR2 SMNVEV (reference sequence). V lost 0 bases to trimming and J lost 0 bases, with 6 bases between them. The CDR3 length is 14 residues. CDR3 loop: CASSLSRDSYEQYF. The CDR3 region has the DNA TGTGCCAGCAGTTTATCCCGGGACTCCTACGAGCAGTACTTC.

This sequence joins TRBV29-1 and TRBJ2-1; 7 bases align to TRBD1. Germline V CDR1 and CDR2: SQVTM, ANQGSEA. The CDR3 spans 13 residues. V shed 4 bases and J 8 bases; nucleotides not matched to a gene: 8. CDR3 in amino acids: CSVGDRVDDEQFF. As DNA, the CDR3 is TGCAGCGTTGGCGACAGGGTGGACGATGAGCAGTTCTTC.

This clonotype was seen at least ten times. This chain connects TRBV10-3 to TRBJ2-4; 11 bases map to TRBD2. The CDR3 runs 19 residues. Germline values: CDR1 ENHRY, CDR2 SYGVKD. V lost 2 bases to trimming and J lost 9 bases; unmatched junction nucleotides: 18. This CDR3 is CAISETIPKLAGGPSIQYF. For the CDR3, the DNA is TGTGCCATCAGTGAGACCATCCCCAAATTAGCGGGAGGGCCTTCCATTCAGTACTTC.

This chain connects TRBV12-3 or TRBV12-4 to TRBJ2-3; 7 nucleotides agree with TRBD2. The CDR3 loop spans 17 amino acids. V dropped 3 bases and J dropped 6; count of bases not matched to a gene: 15. CDR3 sequence reads: CASSFTVSTSFSDTQYF. As DNA, the CDR3 is TGTGCCAGCAGTTTCACAGTATCGACTAGCTTTTCCGATACGCAGTATTTT.

In its sample, this clonotype was seen many times. V is TRBV29-1 and J is TRBJ1-1, with D perhaps TRBD1 (5 bases). CDR3 length: 12 residues. Per the germline V gene, CDR1 is SQVTM and CDR2 is ANQGSEA. V lost 4 bases and J lost 4, with 10 bases in between. This CDR3 reads CSVGDVGTEAFF. The CDR3 nucleotides read TGCAGCGTTGGGGACGTTGGCACTGAAGCTTTCTTT.

The V gene is TRBV27, the J gene TRBJ2-7, with 7 bases matching TRBD2. V lost 5 bases and J lost 7; bases outside the gene matches: 14. CDR1 is MNHEY, CDR2 SMNVEV, per germline (reference sequence). CDR3 size: 15 residues. Here the CDR3 DNA reads TGTGCCAGCAGTCCCCGACTAGCAACCCCCTGGGAGCAGTACTTC. Translating gives CASSPRLATPWEQYF.

This clonotype was found many times. This rearrangement joins TRBV7-2 to TRBJ2-3, with D maybe TRBD2 (6 bases). V was pared by 5 bases and J by 0 bases, with 12 bases between. The CDR3 is 15 amino acids. CDR1 is SGHTA and CDR2 is FQGNSA in the germline V gene. CDR3 sequence (DNA): TGTGCCAGCAGCCACGGGAGTACCAGCACAGATACGCAGTATTTT. Translating gives CASSHGSTSTDTQYF.

The sample holds a few counts of this clonotype. The chain combines TRBV7-2 with TRBJ2-4; D is unresolved. The germline gives CDR1 SGHTA, CDR2 FQGNSA. V shed 4 bases and J shed 11 bases, with 9 bases lying between them. The CDR3 runs 11 residues. The CDR3 region has the DNA TGTGCCAGCAGCTCTACAGTACTTCAGTACTTC. Translating it yields CASSSTVLQYF.

This clonotype was detected many times. V is TRBV20-1 and J is TRBJ2-1; a possible D gene is TRBD1 (5 bases). Trimming removed 6 bases from V and 10 bases from J, with 16 bases in between. Germline CDR1 and CDR2: DFQATT and SNEGSKA (reference sequence). The CDR3 totals 12 residues. This CDR3 reads CSAGAPSGEQFF. The CDR3 DNA is TGCAGTGCAGGGGCCCCTTCAGGGGAGCAGTTCTTC.

Ten or more counts support this clonotype. The gene calls are TRBV20-1 and TRBJ2-7; 7 nucleotides line up with TRBD1. Per germline, CDR1 DFQATT and CDR2 SNEGSKA (reference sequence). This CDR3 region has 12 residues. V lost 7 bases, J lost 4 bases, and 7 bases stayed unmatched. The CDR3, as DNA: TGCAGTGGAGAAGGCAGGGGGTACGAGCAGTACTTC. Its protein product is CSGEGRGYEQYF.

The rearrangement uses TRBV27 and TRBJ2-3, with 11 bases fitting TRBD2. Looked up from germline, CDR1 is MNHEY and CDR2 is SMNVEV (reference sequence). This CDR3 is 17 amino acids long. Trimming at V came to 6 bases and at J to 4 bases, leaving 12 bases not matched to a gene. The CDR3, as DNA: TGTGCCAGCAGCCTTATACTAGCGGGAGATGGTCCAGATACGCAGTATTTT. It codes for CASSLILAGDGPDTQYF.

The gene calls are TRBV20-1 and TRBJ2-5; 8 nucleotides line up with TRBD1. The V gene end was trimmed by 3 bases and the J gene end by 0 bases; junction bases not matched to a gene: 6. Per the germline V gene, CDR1 is DFQATT and CDR2 is SNEGSKA (reference sequence). The CDR3 runs 15 residues. In DNA, the CDR3 is TGCAGTGCTAGGGACGGGACAGGTAACCAAGAGACCCAGTACTTC. This translates into CSARDGTGNQETQYF.

This rearrangement joins TRBV3-1 to TRBJ2-4; D possibly uses TRBD1 or TRBD2 (5 bases each). Per the germline V gene, CDR1 is LGHDT and CDR2 is YNNKEL (reference sequence). V dropped 0 bases and J dropped 2 bases, with 14 bases sitting between them. The CDR3 has 17 amino acids. The CDR3 protein is CASSQEGTGRSKNIQYF. CDR3 nucleotides: TGTGCCAGCAGCCAAGAGGGGACGGGGCGATCCAAAAACATTCAGTACTTC.

This clonotype was found many times. This rearrangement joins TRBV4-1 to TRBJ2-3; D unresolved. The CDR3 is made up of 16 amino acids. Germline lookup yields CDR1 MGHRA and CDR2 YSYEKL. Trimming pared 1 base from V and 0 bases from J, leaving 11 bases between. The CDR3 nucleotides read TGCGCCAGCAGCCAAGTTAAAGCACCGAGCACAGATACGCAGTATTTT. Protein: CASSQVKAPSTDTQYF.

This clonotype was found many times. The rearrangement uses TRBV7-8 and TRBJ2-5; 7 positions agree with TRBD1. The V segment lost 5 bases and the J segment 5 bases; nucleotides outside the gene matches: 8. There are 14 residues in the CDR3. Germline CDR1 is SGHVS and CDR2 is FQNEAQ. The CDR3 nucleotides read TGTGCCAGCAGCCTAAGGGGGCGCCACGAGACCCAGTACTTC. It translates to CASSLRGRHETQYF.

This clonotype was observed many times. The chain couples TRBV5-1 to TRBJ2-3; 13 positions agree with TRBD2. J was trimmed by 6 bases and V by 0 bases; bases with no gene match: 4. This CDR3 has 16 amino acids. CDR1 is SGHRS, CDR2 YFSETQ, per germline. The CDR3 sequence is CASSLGTSGRGDTQYF. CDR3 DNA sequence: TGCGCCAGCAGCTTGGGGACTAGCGGGAGAGGCGATACGCAGTATTTT.

As concerns this clonotype: A much larger clonotype is one base distant, so this may be a read error. The conserved final phenylalanine or tryptophan is absent from the CDR3, which likely points to a read error. This rearrangement joins TRBV20-1 to TRBJ2-2, with D uncertain. This CDR3 has 13 amino acids. Germline-derived CDR1 and CDR2 are DFQATT and SNEGSKA (reference sequence). The V end lost 0 bases, the J end lost 5 bases, and 7 bases lay between the germline ends. The CDR3 nucleotides are TGCAGTGCTAGAGATCTCTTGACCGGGGAGCTGTTTTCT. It specifies CSARDLLTGELFS.

There are many counts of this clonotype. This CDR3 reads CASSLESWRSGPNEQFF. In DNA, the CDR3 is TGTGCCAGCAGCTTAGAGTCTTGGAGATCGGGCCCCAATGAGCAGTTCTTC. The J gene is TRBJ2-1, the V gene TRBV7-9; D unresolved. The length of the CDR3 is 17 residues. V was pared by 1 base and J by 6 bases, with 19 bases between. Germline-derived CDR1 and CDR2 are SEHNR and FQNEAQ (reference sequence).

This clonotype was seen many times. J is TRBJ1-2 and V is TRBV6-5; the D is unclear. Trimming shortened V by 4 bases and J by 1 base, and 7 bases separated the two germline ends. The CDR3 totals 13 residues. Per the germline V gene, CDR1 is MNHEY and CDR2 is SVGAGI. The DNA for the CDR3 is TGTGCCAGCAGTTCCTTCTTTAACTATGGCTACACCTTC. This translates into CASSSFFNYGYTF.

This clonotype has ten or more counts. This chain connects TRBV15 to TRBJ2-5; TRBD2 matches 10 bases. Per germline, CDR1 LNHNV and CDR2 YYDKDF (reference sequence). The CDR3 covers 17 residues. V trimming: 4 bases; J trimming: 2 bases; junction bases outside the gene matches: 10. The CDR3 region is CATSTFRLAGEQETQYF. In DNA, the CDR3 is TGTGCCACCAGCACATTCCGACTAGCGGGTGAACAAGAGACCCAGTACTTC.

Many counts were recorded for this clonotype. This chain joins TRBV6-2 or TRBV6-3 and TRBJ2-7; no clear D gene. Germline loops: CDR1 MNHEY, CDR2 SVGEGT. V was shortened by 4 bases and J by 3 bases, with 7 bases between the two germline ends. The CDR3 contains 12 residues. DNA of the CDR3: TGTGCCAGCAGTTTGCAACTCTACGAGCAGTACTTC. Its translation is CASSLQLYEQYF.

This clonotype was seen repeatedly, ten times or more. V usage is TRBV5-1 and J usage is TRBJ2-3; TRBD2 is a possible D gene (6 bases). In germline, CDR1 is SGHRS, CDR2 YFSETQ. V was cut by 6 bases and J by 3 bases, with 14 bases left in between. The length of the CDR3 is 14 residues. CDR3 amino acids: CASTEGGGTDTQYF. The CDR3 coding sequence is TGCGCCAGCACGGAGGGAGGTGGGACAGATACGCAGTATTTT. The variable domain in full, completed from reference TRBV5-1 and TRBJ2-3, reads KAGVTQTPRYLIKTRGQQVTLSCSPISGHRSVSWYQQTPGQGLQFLFEYFSETQRNKGNFPGRFSGRQFSNSRSEMNVSTLELGDSALYLCASTEGGGTDTQYFGPGTRLTVL.

Many counts were recorded for this clonotype. The J gene is TRBJ1-1, the V gene TRBV5-1, with D possibly being TRBD1 (6 bases). The CDR3 is 13 amino acids. V lost 4 bases to trimming and J lost 8 bases, with 15 bases between them. Per the germline V gene, CDR1 is SGHRS and CDR2 is YFSETQ. CDR3 protein: CASSETGLVEAFF. The CDR3 nucleotides are TGCGCCAGCAGCGAAACAGGGTTAGTAGAAGCTTTCTTT.

This clonotype was counted ten times or more. The chain joins TRBV14 to TRBJ2-3; 11 nucleotides line up with TRBD2. CDR1 and CDR2 (germline): SGHDN, FVKESK. After removal of 4 bases from V and 3 bases from J, the junction contained 6 bases not matched to a gene. There are 16 residues in the CDR3. CDR3 residues: CASSLWGLAATDTQYF. The CDR3, as DNA: TGTGCCAGCAGCCTTTGGGGACTAGCGGCTACAGATACGCAGTATTTT.

V and J are TRBV5-6 and TRBJ2-3; 7 positions agree with TRBD1. Germline V gene sequence: CDR1 SGHDT, CDR2 YYEEEE. V was pared by 7 bases and J by 2 bases, with 13 bases of the junction left unmatched. This CDR3 has 16 residues. The CDR3 DNA reads TGTGCCAGCTCCTCACCCGGGACAGACAACACAGATACGCAGTATTTT. Protein sequence: CASSSPGTDNTDTQYF.

This clonotype was counted a few times. V usage is TRBV27 and J usage is TRBJ1-2; 7 nucleotides line up with TRBD1. The length of the CDR3 is 15 residues. Germline V gene lookup returns CDR1 MNHEY and CDR2 SMNVEV (reference sequence). Germline trimming cut 2 bases from V and 4 bases from J; bases unmatched to any gene: 7. This chain's CDR3 is CASSLGGGNPYGYTF. The CDR3 DNA follows: TGTGCCAGCAGTTTAGGAGGGGGCAATCCCTATGGCTACACCTTC.

This clonotype was counted between two and nine times. The chain links TRBV25-1 to TRBJ2-7, with 13 bases matching TRBD2. The CDR3 length is 17 residues. Per germline, CDR1 MGHDK and CDR2 SYGVNS. V trimming: 1 base; J trimming: 2 bases; junction bases outside the gene matches: 5. CDR3 loop: CASSEFRTSGRAYEQYF. CDR3 nucleotides: TGTGCCAGCAGTGAATTCAGGACTAGCGGGAGAGCCTACGAGCAGTACTTC.

Comment on this clonotype: A read error may explain this, as a much larger clone is one base away. This chain links TRBV28 with TRBJ2-1; TRBD1 matches 12 bases. The CDR3 loop spans 19 amino acids. Germline V lookup: CDR1 MDHEN, CDR2 SYDVKM. The CDR3 sequence is CASSFPGTGGASSYDEQFF. In nucleotides, the CDR3 is TGTGCCAGCAGTTTTCCCGGGACAGGGGGCGCATCGTCCTACGATGAGCAGTTCTTC. The full variable domain, completed using reference TRBV28 and TRBJ2-1, is DVKVTQSSRYLVKRTGEKVFLECVQDMDHENMFWYRQDPGLGLRLIYFSYDVKMKEKGDIPEGYSVSREKKERFSLILESASTNQTSMYLCASSFPGTGGASSYDEQFFGPGTRLTVL.

This clonotype was observed many times. CDR3 in DNA: TGTGCCGCCGGGCATGACACCGGGGAGCTGTTTTTT. Its protein product is CAAGHDTGELFF. The chain is built from TRBV24-1 and TRBJ2-2; D uncertain. Germline assignment: CDR1 KGHDR and CDR2 SFDVKD. The CDR3 has 12 residues. V gave up 12 bases and J gave up 3 bases, with 10 bases separating them.

Many counts were recorded for this clonotype. The chain links TRBV7-9 to TRBJ2-7; either TRBD1 or TRBD2 may fit D (5 bases each). Trimming took 5 bases from V and 2 from J, leaving 10 bases between them. The CDR3 has 13 amino acids. From germline, CDR1 is SEHNR and CDR2 FQNEAQ (reference sequence). This CDR3 reads CASSGTLAYEQYF. For the CDR3, the DNA is TGTGCCAGCAGCGGGACCCTGGCCTACGAGCAGTACTTC. Variable domain in full (rest from reference TRBV7-9 and TRBJ2-7): DTGVSQNPRHKITKRGQNVTFRCDPISEHNRLYWYRQTLGQGPEFLTYFQNEAQLEKSRLLSDRFSAERPKGSFSTLEIQRTEQGDSAMYLCASSGTLAYEQYFGPGTRLTVT.

This clonotype was counted ten times or more. The gene calls are TRBV7-2 and TRBJ2-7, with D unresolved. This CDR3 is built from 15 residues. V gave up 0 bases and J gave up 2 bases, with 11 bases separating them. Germline V gene data show CDR1 as SGHTA and CDR2 as FQGNSA. CDR3 region: CASSLARPEPYEQYF. DNA of the CDR3: TGTGCCAGCAGCTTAGCGCGACCCGAGCCCTACGAGCAGTACTTC.

This clonotype was picked up many times. This chain joins TRBV28 and TRBJ2-7; unclear D gene. This CDR3 spans 16 amino acids. V was trimmed by 2 bases and J by 2 bases, leaving 16 bases between them. From germline, CDR1 is MDHEN and CDR2 SYDVKM. In DNA, the CDR3 is TGTGCCAGCAGTTTACGTGGCCAGGCCCCTCCCTACGAGCAGTACTTC. The encoded protein is CASSLRGQAPPYEQYF.